The 17 T cell receptor beta chains listed next were all sequenced from one sample in a study of blood T cell repertoires in COVID-19. Assay: immunoSEQ multiplex PCR; the TCRdb copy retains only in-frame clones and omits some. Of around 140,000 clones in the sample, about 87% were seen once. The sequencing input was peripheral blood. These receptors originate from a human donor with COVID-19, enrolled during active disease. The donor label of this sample is uncertain.

V and J are TRBV10-3 and TRBJ1-2, with 10 positions matching TRBD1. The germline gives CDR1 ENHRY, CDR2 SYGVKD. There are 16 residues in the CDR3. The J segment lost 4 bases and the V segment lost 6 bases, leaving 11 bases of the junction unmatched. CDR3 DNA: TGTGCCATCAGGATTCTCGGACAGGGGGAGGCCTATGGCTACACCTTC. Its translation is CAIRILGQGEAYGYTF.

This clone was observed a single time. This chain connects TRBV5-4 to TRBJ2-1; 9 bases align to TRBD1. CDR3 size: 16 residues. V shed 4 bases and J 5 bases; nucleotides not matched to a gene: 10. The germline V gene has CDR1 SGHNT and CDR2 YYREEE (reference sequence). CDR3: CASSPRGTGQHNEQFF. The CDR3 region has the DNA TGTGCCAGCAGCCCACGGGGGACAGGGCAACACAATGAGCAGTTCTTC.

This clone was observed a single time. The J gene is TRBJ1-4, the V gene TRBV19; no firm D call. Trimming removed 3 bases from V and 6 bases from J, with 11 bases in between. Looked up from germline, CDR1 is LNHDA and CDR2 is SQIVND (reference sequence). This CDR3 contains 14 residues. The CDR3 is CASSIIFRDEKLFF. CDR3 DNA sequence: TGTGCCAGTAGTATTATTTTCCGTGATGAAAAACTGTTTTTT.

The rearrangement links TRBV6-6 to TRBJ1-5; no clear D gene. The V gene lost 0 bases and the J gene lost 1 base, with 7 bases spanning the gap. Per germline, CDR1 MNHNY and CDR2 SVGAGI (reference sequence). CDR3 size: 15 residues. CDR3 DNA: TGTGCCAGCAGTTACTCCCCGGTCAGCAATCAGCCCCAGCATTTT. Protein product: CASSYSPVSNQPQHF.

The chain combines TRBV7-2 with TRBJ2-3; perhaps TRBD2 as D (6 bases). The CDR3 extends over 14 amino acids. The germline V gene encodes CDR1 SGHTA and CDR2 FQGNSA. V shed 5 bases and J shed 4 bases, with 13 bases lying between them. CDR3 in DNA: TGTGCCAGCAGCCGGGACTTCTCCGCAGATACGCAGTATTTT. Translated, it gives CASSRDFSADTQYF.

V is TRBV6-6 and J is TRBJ2-4; 8 bases fit TRBD1. V shed 5 bases and J 1 base; nucleotides not matched to a gene: 16. Germline CDR1 and CDR2: MNHNY and SVGAGI (reference sequence). The CDR3 extends over 19 amino acids. DNA of the CDR3: TGTGCCAGCAGTCCGGTGGACAGGGAAGGGTGGGTCGCCAAAAACATTCAGTACTTC. As protein: CASSPVDREGWVAKNIQYF.

The chain links TRBV30 to TRBJ2-5; D is perhaps TRBD2 (6 bases). CDR1 GTSNPN and CDR2 SVGIG come from the germline V gene (reference sequence). The CDR3 loop spans 16 amino acids. V dropped 0 bases and J dropped 5 bases, with 19 bases sitting between them. The CDR3 nucleotides are TGTGCCTGGAGTGTACTATTAGGGAGGTGGCGGGAGACCCAGTACTTC. Protein product: CAWSVLLGRWRETQYF.

The chain recombines TRBV15 with TRBJ2-7; TRBD1 might be the D (5 bases). The CDR3 extends over 12 amino acids. Germline CDR1 and CDR2: LNHNV and YYDKDF (reference sequence). V was trimmed by 0 bases and J by 7 bases, leaving 7 bases between them. CDR3 amino acids: CATSRDNREQYF. The CDR3 bases are TGTGCCACCAGCAGAGATAACAGGGAGCAGTACTTC.

This clone was counted only a few times. The genes are TRBV7-9 and TRBJ1-2; tentative D call: TRBD1 (5 bases). Germline V lookup: CDR1 SEHNR, CDR2 FQNEAQ (reference sequence). The CDR3 is 14 amino acids. The V and J ends lost 5 bases and 4 bases respectively, with 14 bases between them. The CDR3 nucleotides read TGTGCCAGCAGCCCGAGTGACAGCCTCTATGGCTACACCTTC. This codes for CASSPSDSLYGYTF.

The J gene is TRBJ1-5, the V gene TRBV3-1 (or the pseudogene TRBV3-2); D is possibly TRBD1 (6 bases). The CDR3 covers 15 residues. V was clipped by 5 bases and J by 5 bases, with 16 bases between them. Germline values: CDR1 LGHDT, CDR2 YNNKEL (reference sequence). As DNA, the CDR3 is TGTGCCAGCAGCTGGGGGCAGCCCGGCGATCAGCCCCAGCATTTT. Its translation: CASSWGQPGDQPQHF.

This clone was observed a few times. The rearrangement joins TRBV11-3 to TRBJ1-2, with a tentative D call TRBD1 (5 bases). With 4 bases removed from V and 6 bases from J, the gap between germline ends came to 9 bases. The CDR3 runs 12 residues. CDR1 and CDR2 from the germline V gene are SGHNT and YENEEA. DNA for the CDR3: TGTGCCAGCAGCTCGGGGGTGGATGGCTACACCTTC. Translation gives CASSSGVDGYTF. The full variable domain, with the rest looked up from reference TRBV11-3 and TRBJ1-2, is EAGVVQSPRYKIIEKKQPVAFWCNPISGHNTLYWYLQNLGQGPELLIRYENEEAVDDSQLPKDRFSAERLKGVDSTLKIQPAELGDSAVYLCASSSGVDGYTFGSGTRLTVV.

This chain joins TRBV19 and TRBJ1-3; D remains ambiguous. CDR1 is LNHDA and CDR2 is SQIVND in the germline V gene (reference sequence). This CDR3 region has 13 residues. The ends were cut back, 6 bases at V and 0 bases at J, with 6 bases in the middle. The CDR3 DNA reads as TGTGCCAGTAGCGCGTACTCTGGAAACACCATATATTTT. Encoded protein: CASSAYSGNTIYF.

The chain joins TRBV6-5 to TRBJ2-3; 7 bases align to TRBD2. The CDR3 runs 13 residues. After removal of 6 bases from V and 3 bases from J, the junction contained 3 bases not matched to a gene. Germline V gene lookup returns CDR1 MNHEY and CDR2 SVGAGI. CDR3 in amino acids: CASRGGRTDTQYF. The CDR3 DNA reads as TGTGCCAGCAGGGGGGGGAGGACAGATACGCAGTATTTT.

The chain links TRBV11-3 to TRBJ1-1, with 9 bases lining up with TRBD1. The junction had 3 bases not matched to a gene; V was cut back by 5 bases and J by 8 bases. Germline V gives CDR1 SGHNT, CDR2 YENEEA. The CDR3 runs 12 residues. In nucleotides, the CDR3 is TGTGCCAGCAGCCCGGACAGGGGCGAAGCTTTCTTT. Its translation: CASSPDRGEAFF.

The sample holds a few counts of this clone. V usage is TRBV19 and J usage is TRBJ1-2; TRBD1 agrees at 8 bases. The J segment lost 3 bases and the V segment lost 3 bases, leaving 3 bases of the junction unmatched. The CDR3 is 14 residues long. Germline V gene data show CDR1 as LNHDA and CDR2 as SQIVND (reference sequence). CDR3 DNA sequence: TGTGCCAGTAGTATGGACAGGGCGTACTATGGCTACACCTTC. This encodes CASSMDRAYYGYTF.

V and J are TRBV19 and TRBJ2-1; 10 bases align to TRBD2. Germline V gene data show CDR1 as LNHDA and CDR2 as SQIVND (reference sequence). This CDR3 has 18 amino acids. The J segment lost 3 bases and the V segment lost 1 base, leaving 9 bases of the junction unmatched. CDR3 region: CASSIGLAGAELYNEQFF. The CDR3 DNA reads TGTGCCAGTAGTATAGGCCTAGCGGGGGCCGAACTCTACAATGAGCAGTTCTTC. The entire variable domain, with the rest obtained from reference TRBV19 and TRBJ2-1, is as follows: DGGITQSPKYLFRKEGQNVTLSCEQNLNHDAMYWYRQDPGQGLRLIYYSQIVNDFQKGDIAEGYSVSREKKESFPLTVTSAQKNPTAFYLCASSIGLAGAELYNEQFFGPGTRLTVL.

This clone showed up just once. J is TRBJ1-6 and V is TRBV7-6, with D perhaps matching TRBD1 (6 bases). Germline CDR1 reads SGHVS; CDR2 reads FNYEAQ. V lost 1 base, J lost 3 bases, and 10 bases lay in between. This CDR3 spans 16 amino acids. CDR3 loop: CASSLEPGHYNSPLHF. The CDR3 DNA is TGTGCCAGCAGCTTAGAACCGGGACACTATAATTCACCCCTCCACTTT.